The clone carrying this T cell receptor beta chain was observed at least ten times. A TCRbeta library incorporating unique molecular identifiers was prepared. MiXCR, run by TCRdb on the PCR reads, gives a single entry per CDR3 protein. The sample includes roughly 170,000 distinct CDR3 sequences, approximately 7% of them seen just once. In germline, CDR1 is SGHRS, CDR2 YFSETQ. CDR3 length: 12 residues. Trimming shortened V by 4 bases and J by 4 bases, and 7 bases separated the two germline ends. This specimen belongs to a study of T-cell reconstitution after alpha-beta-depleted transplantation in children.

Sequenced material: PBMCs from the stem cell graft donor, taken from the stem cell graft. The sequence derives from a human donor who donated a stem cell graft to a child with Wiskott-Aldrich syndrome. The chain is built from TRBV5-1 and TRBJ2-3, with unresolved D. The CDR3 loop reads CASSRSADTQYF. The CDR3 nucleotides are TGCGCCAGCAGCCGAAGTGCAGATACGCAGTATTTT.